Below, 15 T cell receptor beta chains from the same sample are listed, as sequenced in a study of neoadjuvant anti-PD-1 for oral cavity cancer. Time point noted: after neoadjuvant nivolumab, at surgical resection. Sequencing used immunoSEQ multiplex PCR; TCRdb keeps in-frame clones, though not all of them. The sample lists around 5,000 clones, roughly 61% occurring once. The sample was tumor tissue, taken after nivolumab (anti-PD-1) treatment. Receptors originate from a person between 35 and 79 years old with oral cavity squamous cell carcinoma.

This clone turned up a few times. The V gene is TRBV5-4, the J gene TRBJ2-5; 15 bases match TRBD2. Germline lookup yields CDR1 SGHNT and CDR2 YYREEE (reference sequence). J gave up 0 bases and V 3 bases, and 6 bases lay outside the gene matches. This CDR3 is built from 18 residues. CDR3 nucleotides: TGTGCCAGCAGCTCTGGACTAGCGGGGGGGCGGTACCAAGAGACCCAGTACTTC. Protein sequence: CASSSGLAGGRYQETQYF.

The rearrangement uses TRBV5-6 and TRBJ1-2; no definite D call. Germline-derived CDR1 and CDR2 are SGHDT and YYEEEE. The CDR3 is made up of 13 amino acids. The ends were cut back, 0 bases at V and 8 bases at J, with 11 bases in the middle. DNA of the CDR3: TGTGCCAGCAGCTTGGTTGGGGTAGGGGGCTACACCTTC. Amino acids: CASSLVGVGGYTF.

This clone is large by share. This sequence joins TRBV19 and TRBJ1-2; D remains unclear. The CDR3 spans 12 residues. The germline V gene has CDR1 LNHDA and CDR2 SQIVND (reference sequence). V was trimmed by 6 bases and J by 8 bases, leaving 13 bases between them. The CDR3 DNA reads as TGTGCCAGTAGATCTGACCAGAAGGGCTACACCTTC. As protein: CASRSDQKGYTF.

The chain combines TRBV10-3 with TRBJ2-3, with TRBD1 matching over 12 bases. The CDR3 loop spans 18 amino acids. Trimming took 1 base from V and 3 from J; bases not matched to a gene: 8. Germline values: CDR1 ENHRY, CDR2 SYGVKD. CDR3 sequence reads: CAISEWSGTGGATDTQYF. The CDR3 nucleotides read TGTGCCATCAGTGAGTGGTCCGGGACAGGGGGCGCGACAGATACGCAGTATTTT.

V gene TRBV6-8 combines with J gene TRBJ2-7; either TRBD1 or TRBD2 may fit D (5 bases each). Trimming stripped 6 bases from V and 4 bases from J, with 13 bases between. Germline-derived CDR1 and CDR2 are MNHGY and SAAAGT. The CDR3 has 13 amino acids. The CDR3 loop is CASSPPGRYEQYF. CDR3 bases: TGTGCCAGCAGCCCTCCGGGACGATACGAGCAGTACTTC.

The CDR3 nucleotides are TGTGCCAGCAGCTTAGAATCGGGGGGGCGGGTAAATGAGCAGTTCTTC. Its protein product is CASSLESGGRVNEQFF. The rearrangement joins TRBV11-3 to TRBJ2-1, with TRBD2 identical over 8 bases. CDR1 and CDR2 (germline): SGHNT, YENEEA. The CDR3 has 16 residues. The trim removed 0 bases at V and 7 bases at J, leaving 8 bases unmatched.

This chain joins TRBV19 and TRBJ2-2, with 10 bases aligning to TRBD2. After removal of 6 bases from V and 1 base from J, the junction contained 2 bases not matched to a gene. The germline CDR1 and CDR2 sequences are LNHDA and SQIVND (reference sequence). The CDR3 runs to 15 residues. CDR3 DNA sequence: TGTGCCAGTAGGGCTAGCGGGAGGAACACCGGGGAGCTGTTTTTT. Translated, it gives CASRASGRNTGELFF.

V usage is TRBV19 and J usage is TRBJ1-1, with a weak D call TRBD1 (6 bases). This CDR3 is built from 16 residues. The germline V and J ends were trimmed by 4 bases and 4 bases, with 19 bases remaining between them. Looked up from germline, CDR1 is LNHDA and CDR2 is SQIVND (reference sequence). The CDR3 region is CASSTTGGALGTEAFF. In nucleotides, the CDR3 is TGTGCCAGTAGTACCACTGGGGGGGCCCTGGGCACTGAAGCTTTCTTT.

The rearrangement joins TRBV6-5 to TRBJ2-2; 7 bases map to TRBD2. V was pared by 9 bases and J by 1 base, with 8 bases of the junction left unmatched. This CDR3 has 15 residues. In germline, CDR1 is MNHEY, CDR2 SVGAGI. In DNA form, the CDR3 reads TGTGCCAGTAGAGCTAGCGGTCTGAACACCGGGGAGCTGTTTTTT. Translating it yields CASRASGLNTGELFF.

CDR3 nucleotides: TGTGCCAGCTCCCCCAGCCGGGACAGGGTTGAAAAACTGTTTTTT. This sequence encodes CASSPSRDRVEKLFF. The chain has TRBV18 and TRBJ1-4; 9 nucleotides match TRBD1. CDR3 length equals 15 residues. V trimming: 6 bases; J trimming: 7 bases; junction bases outside the gene matches: 9. CDR1 and CDR2 from the germline V gene are KGHSH and LQKENI. The entire variable domain, with the rest obtained from reference TRBV18 and TRBJ1-4, is as follows: NAGVMQNPRHLVRRRGQEARLRCSPMKGHSHVYWYRQLPEEGLKFMVYLQKENIIDESGMPKERFSAEFPKEGPSILRIQQVVRGDSAAYFCASSPSRDRVEKLFFGSGTQLSVL.

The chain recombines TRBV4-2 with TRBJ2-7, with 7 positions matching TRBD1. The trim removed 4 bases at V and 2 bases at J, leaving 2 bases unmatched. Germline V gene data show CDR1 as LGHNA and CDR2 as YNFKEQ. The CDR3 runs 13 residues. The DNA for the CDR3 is TGTGCCAGCAGCCGGGGACAGCCCTACGAGCAGTACTTC. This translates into CASSRGQPYEQYF.

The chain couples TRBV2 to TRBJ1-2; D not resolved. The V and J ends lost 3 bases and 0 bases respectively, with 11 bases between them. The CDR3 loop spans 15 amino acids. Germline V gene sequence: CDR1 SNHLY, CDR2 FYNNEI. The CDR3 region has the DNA TGTGCCAGCAGTGAGTTGAATATGGCTAACTATGGCTACACCTTC. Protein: CASSELNMANYGYTF.

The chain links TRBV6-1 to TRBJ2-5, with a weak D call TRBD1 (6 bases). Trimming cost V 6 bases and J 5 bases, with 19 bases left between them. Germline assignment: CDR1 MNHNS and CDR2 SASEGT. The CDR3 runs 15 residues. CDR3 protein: CASRPDRLLGETQYF. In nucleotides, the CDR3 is TGTGCCAGCAGACCAGACAGGCTGTTGGGGGAGACCCAGTACTTC.

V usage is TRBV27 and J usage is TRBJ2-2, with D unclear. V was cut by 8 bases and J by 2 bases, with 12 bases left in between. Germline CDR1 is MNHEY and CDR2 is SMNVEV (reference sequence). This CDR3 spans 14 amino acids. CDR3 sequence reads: CASGYYTNTGELFF. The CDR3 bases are TGTGCCAGCGGATACTACACAAACACCGGGGAGCTGTTTTTT.

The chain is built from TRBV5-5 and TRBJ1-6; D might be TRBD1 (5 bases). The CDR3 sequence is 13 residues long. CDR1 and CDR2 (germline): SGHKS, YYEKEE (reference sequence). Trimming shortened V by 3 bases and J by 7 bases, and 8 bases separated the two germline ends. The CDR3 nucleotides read TGTGCCAGCAGCTCAAAGGGGAATTCACCCCTCCACTTT. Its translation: CASSSKGNSPLHF.